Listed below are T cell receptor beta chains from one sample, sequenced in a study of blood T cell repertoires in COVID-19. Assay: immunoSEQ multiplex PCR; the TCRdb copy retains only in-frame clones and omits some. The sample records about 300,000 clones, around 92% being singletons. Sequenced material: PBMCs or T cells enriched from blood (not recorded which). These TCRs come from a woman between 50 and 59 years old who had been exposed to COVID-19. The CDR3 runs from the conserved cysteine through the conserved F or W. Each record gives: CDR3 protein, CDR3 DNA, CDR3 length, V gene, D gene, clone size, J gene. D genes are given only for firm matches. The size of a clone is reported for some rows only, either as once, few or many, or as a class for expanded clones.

CDR3aa: CASSRTGLVEGQPQHF
CDR3nt: TGTGCCAGCAGTCGGACAGGGCTGGTCGAGGGTCAGCCCCAGCATTTT
len: 16
v_gene: TRBV27
d_gene: TRBD1
abundance: .
j_gene: TRBJ1-5

CDR3aa: CASIRAPGGGTYNEQFF
CDR3nt: TGTGCCAGCATCCGAGCCCCTGGGGGGGGGACCTACAATGAGCAGTTCTTC
len: 17
v_gene: TRBV7-9
d_gene: TRBD2
abundance: .
j_gene: TRBJ2-1

CDR3aa: CASSQDNVAGSTDTQYF
CDR3nt: TGCGCCAGCAGCCAAGATAATGTAGCGGGTAGCACAGATACGCAGTATTTT
len: 17
v_gene: TRBV4-1
d_gene: TRBD2
abundance: .
j_gene: TRBJ2-3

CDR3aa: CASSRNRGTDTQYF
CDR3nt: TGTGCCAGCAGCAGAAACAGGGGGACAGATACGCAGTATTTT
len: 14
v_gene: TRBV5-6
d_gene: TRBD1
abundance: .
j_gene: TRBJ2-3

CDR3aa: CASSMERAGYGYTF
CDR3nt: TGTGCCAGCAGCATGGAAAGGGCGGGCTATGGCTACACCTTC
len: 14
v_gene: TRBV5-6
d_gene: .
abundance: .
j_gene: TRBJ1-2

CDR3aa: CAGERGHPYEQFF
CDR3nt: TGCGCCGGAGAGCGGGGGCACCCCTATGAGCAGTTCTTC
len: 13
v_gene: TRBV10-1
d_gene: TRBD2
abundance: .
j_gene: TRBJ2-1

CDR3aa: CASSAPGAYEQYF
CDR3nt: TGTGCCAGCAGTGCACCAGGGGCTTACGAGCAGTACTTC
len: 13
v_gene: TRBV2
d_gene: .
abundance: .
j_gene: TRBJ2-7

CDR3aa: CASSFQGEDEAFF
CDR3nt: TGTGCCAGCAGCTTCCAGGGGGAAGATGAAGCTTTCTTT
len: 13
v_gene: TRBV7-9
d_gene: TRBD1
abundance: .
j_gene: TRBJ1-1

CDR3aa: CASSLGQGEETQYF
CDR3nt: TGTGCCAGCAGCCTGGGACAGGGAGAAGAGACCCAGTACTTC
len: 14
v_gene: TRBV3-1/TRBV3-2
d_gene: TRBD1
abundance: .
j_gene: TRBJ2-5

CDR3aa: CASGEGNSPLHF
CDR3nt: TGTGCCAGCGGTGAGGGAAATTCACCCCTCCACTTT
len: 12
v_gene: TRBV9
d_gene: .
abundance: .
j_gene: TRBJ1-6

CDR3aa: CASSQSTYNEQFF
CDR3nt: TGTGCCAGCAGTCAGTCCACATACAATGAGCAGTTCTTC
len: 13
v_gene: TRBV2
d_gene: .
abundance: once
j_gene: TRBJ2-1

CDR3aa: CAWRRTGSVYEQYF
CDR3nt: TGTGCCTGGAGAAGGACAGGGTCTGTATACGAGCAGTACTTC
len: 14
v_gene: TRBV30
d_gene: TRBD1
abundance: .
j_gene: TRBJ2-7

CDR3aa: CASSDIGLAGDSYEQYF
CDR3nt: TGTGCCAGCAGTGATATCGGACTAGCGGGGGACTCCTACGAGCAGTACTTC
len: 17
v_gene: TRBV2
d_gene: TRBD2
abundance: .
j_gene: TRBJ2-7

CDR3aa: CASSPVTGGDYEQYF
CDR3nt: TGTGCCAGCAGCCCCGTAACAGGCGGGGACTACGAGCAGTACTTC
len: 15
v_gene: TRBV6-5
d_gene: .
abundance: .
j_gene: TRBJ2-7

CDR3aa: CASSQDWQGGSPLHF
CDR3nt: TGCGCCAGCAGCCAAGATTGGCAGGGGGGATCACCCCTCCACTTT
len: 15
v_gene: TRBV4-1
d_gene: TRBD1
abundance: .
j_gene: TRBJ1-6

CDR3aa: CASSLLSMTGGLPPLHF
CDR3nt: TGTGCCAGCAGCCTGTTATCCATGACAGGGGGACTGCCACCCCTCCACTTT
len: 17
v_gene: TRBV5-8
d_gene: TRBD1
abundance: .
j_gene: TRBJ1-6

CDR3aa: CASSRGTGTPPLHF
CDR3nt: TGTGCCAGCAGCCGAGGGACAGGGACTCCACCCCTCCACTTT
len: 14
v_gene: TRBV7-6
d_gene: TRBD1
abundance: .
j_gene: TRBJ1-6

CDR3aa: CASSHRGGGGAKDEQFF
CDR3nt: TGTGCCAGCAGCCACCGCGGGGGCGGGGGGGCTAAAGATGAGCAGTTCTTC
len: 17
v_gene: TRBV3-1/TRBV3-2
d_gene: TRBD2
abundance: .
j_gene: TRBJ2-1

CDR3aa: CASSLGLNSPLHF
CDR3nt: TGTGCCAGCAGTTTGGGCCTTAATTCACCCCTCCACTTT
len: 13
v_gene: TRBV28
d_gene: .
abundance: .
j_gene: TRBJ1-6

CDR3aa: CASSLTAGEQYF
CDR3nt: TGTGCCAGCAGTTTAACCGCAGGCGAGCAGTACTTC
len: 12
v_gene: TRBV12-3/TRBV12-4
d_gene: .
abundance: .
j_gene: TRBJ2-7

CDR3aa: CASSPSHNSPQHF
CDR3nt: TGTGCCAGCAGCCCTAGCCATAATTCGCCCCAGCATTTT
len: 13
v_gene: TRBV7-6
d_gene: .
abundance: .
j_gene: TRBJ1-5

CDR3aa: CASSQGPGPGSEKLFF
CDR3nt: TGCGCCAGCAGCCAAGGGCCCGGGCCGGGGAGTGAAAAACTGTTTTTT
len: 16
v_gene: TRBV4-1
d_gene: .
abundance: .
j_gene: TRBJ1-4

CDR3aa: CASSRRLAGTPYQETQYF
CDR3nt: TGTGCCAGCAGCCGCAGACTAGCGGGGACGCCATACCAAGAGACCCAGTACTTC
len: 18
v_gene: TRBV3-1/TRBV3-2
d_gene: TRBD2
abundance: .
j_gene: TRBJ2-5

CDR3aa: CASSRGQANIQYF
CDR3nt: TGTGCCAGCAGCAGGGGACAGGCTAACATTCAGTACTTC
len: 13
v_gene: TRBV12-3/TRBV12-4
d_gene: TRBD1
abundance: .
j_gene: TRBJ2-4

CDR3aa: CASSKEKQGNEQFF
CDR3nt: TGTGCCAGCAGTAAGGAAAAACAGGGTAATGAGCAGTTCTTC
len: 14
v_gene: TRBV2
d_gene: .
abundance: .
j_gene: TRBJ2-1

CDR3aa: CASSLLGTKAFF
CDR3nt: TGTGCCAGCAGCTTGTTAGGGACTAAAGCTTTCTTT
len: 12
v_gene: TRBV5-8
d_gene: .
abundance: .
j_gene: TRBJ1-1

CDR3aa: CASSPPRGATSTDTQYF
CDR3nt: TGTGCCAGCAGCCCACCCAGGGGCGCCACTAGCACAGATACGCAGTATTTT
len: 17
v_gene: TRBV13
d_gene: .
abundance: .
j_gene: TRBJ2-3

CDR3aa: CASSSGQGVYTEAFF
CDR3nt: TGTGCCAGCAGCTCGGGACAGGGGGTCTACACTGAAGCTTTCTTT
len: 15
v_gene: TRBV7-8
d_gene: TRBD1
abundance: .
j_gene: TRBJ1-1

CDR3aa: CASSFRDRGKTQYF
CDR3nt: TGTGCCAGCAGCTTTAGGGACAGGGGAAAGACCCAGTACTTC
len: 14
v_gene: TRBV11-2
d_gene: TRBD1
abundance: once
j_gene: TRBJ2-5

CDR3aa: CASSQDTLAGGRINGYTF
CDR3nt: TGCGCCAGCAGCCAAGACACCCTTGCGGGGGGCCGAATCAACGGCTACACCTTC
len: 18
v_gene: TRBV4-1
d_gene: .
abundance: .
j_gene: TRBJ1-2

CDR3aa: CASSLFGVGDSPLHF
CDR3nt: TGTGCCAGCAGCTTATTCGGGGTCGGGGATTCACCCCTCCACTTT
len: 15
v_gene: TRBV7-9
d_gene: .
abundance: .
j_gene: TRBJ1-6

CDR3aa: CASSPPGTVNTEAFF
CDR3nt: TGTGCCAGTAGTCCCCCCGGGACAGTAAACACTGAAGCTTTCTTT
len: 15
v_gene: TRBV19
d_gene: TRBD1
abundance: few
j_gene: TRBJ1-1

CDR3aa: CASSPGQGGNQPQHF
CDR3nt: TGTGCCAGCAGCCCCGGACAGGGAGGCAATCAGCCCCAGCATTTT
len: 15
v_gene: TRBV28
d_gene: TRBD1
abundance: .
j_gene: TRBJ1-5

CDR3aa: CASLPGHGAKMGQYF
CDR3nt: TGTGCCAGCCTACCGGGACACGGGGCAAAGATGGGCCAGTACTTC
len: 15
v_gene: TRBV7-9
d_gene: .
abundance: .
j_gene: TRBJ2-5

CDR3aa: CASITGVVTEAFF
CDR3nt: TGTGCCAGCATCACGGGTGTAGTCACTGAAGCTTTCTTT
len: 13
v_gene: TRBV6-5
d_gene: .
abundance: .
j_gene: TRBJ1-1

CDR3aa: CASSLSAAGQGIYEQYF
CDR3nt: TGTGCCAGCAGTTTATCGGCCGCCGGGCAGGGGATCTACGAGCAGTACTTC
len: 17
v_gene: TRBV27
d_gene: .
abundance: .
j_gene: TRBJ2-7

CDR3aa: CSELKESTDTQYF
CDR3nt: TGCAGCGAACTAAAAGAGTCCACAGATACGCAGTATTTT
len: 13
v_gene: TRBV29-1
d_gene: .
abundance: .
j_gene: TRBJ2-3

CDR3aa: CASSPPTGKETQYF
CDR3nt: TGTGCCAGCTCACCACCGACAGGGAAAGAGACCCAGTACTTC
len: 14
v_gene: TRBV18
d_gene: TRBD1
abundance: .
j_gene: TRBJ2-5

CDR3aa: CATMYGNYGYTF
CDR3nt: TGTGCCACCATGTACGGGAACTATGGCTACACCTTC
len: 12
v_gene: TRBV2
d_gene: .
abundance: few
j_gene: TRBJ1-2

CDR3aa: CASSLTGVKNTIYF
CDR3nt: TGTGCCAGCAGCTTAACAGGGGTAAAAAACACCATATATTTT
len: 14
v_gene: TRBV7-2
d_gene: TRBD1
abundance: .
j_gene: TRBJ1-3

CDR3aa: CAWSDSGGPREQFF
CDR3nt: TGTGCCTGGAGTGACTCGGGGGGGCCAAGGGAGCAGTTCTTC
len: 14
v_gene: TRBV30
d_gene: TRBD2
abundance: .
j_gene: TRBJ2-1